One T cell receptor beta chain is described in this entry. As originally analysed: Estimation of nucleated cell counts was performed using reference gene primer amplification. Sequenced by immunoSEQ multiplex PCR; TCRdb stores in-frame clones only, minus some. Clonal size and the V and J genes are those of that table, whereas D and trimming came from the DNA. The profile shows tens of thousands of clones, about nine tenths of them singletons. The data are from a study of blood T cell repertoires in COVID-19. The wider study: From T cells, B-cell-depleted T cells, or PBMCs came the material, which was cDNA or gDNA.

Sequences were obtained from peripheral blood. The receptor was derived from a human donor with active COVID-19. The donor label of this sample is uncertain.

CDR3 amino acids: CASGGQGNFQDTQYF. DNA of the CDR3: TGCGCCAGCGGCGGACAGGGGAACTTTCAAGATACGCAGTATTTT. The chain carries TRBV5-1 and TRBJ2-3; 9 bases fit TRBD1. There are 15 residues in the CDR3. The V gene end was trimmed by 7 bases and the J gene end by 5 bases; junction bases not matched to a gene: 11. CDR1 SGHRS and CDR2 YFSETQ come from the germline V gene.